This is a list of T cell receptor beta chains from one sample in a study of CD8+ T cells in alopecia areata. Some clones are missing from TCRdb's copy, which holds only in-frame ones; the method was immunoSEQ multiplex PCR. The table has about 70,000 clones, approximately 28% seen once. The sequencing used CD8+ T cells sorted from blood, collected at week 4, from a patient treated with tofacitinib. All receptors derive from a human donor with alopecia areata. The CDR3 runs from the conserved cysteine through the conserved F or W. D genes are given only for firm matches. For some rows the clone size is stated as once, few or many, or as a class when expanded; others skip it.

cdr3_nt: TGTGCCAGCAGCGCAGAGGGGACAGGGGGATTCTTAGGGTACTTC
cdr3_aa: CASSAEGTGGFLGYF
d_call: TRBD1
v_call: TRBV7-8
clone_size: few
j_call: TRBJ2-7

cdr3_nt: TGCAGCGTTGAAGATCGTCTAGCGGGAGGGGGTTTTATAGGTGAGCAGTTCTTC
cdr3_aa: CSVEDRLAGGGFIGEQFF
d_call: TRBD2
v_call: TRBV29-1
clone_size: few
j_call: TRBJ2-1

cdr3_nt: TGCAGCGTTGAAACGACTAGCGTCCCCTACGAGCAGTACTTC
cdr3_aa: CSVETTSVPYEQYF
d_call: TRBD2
v_call: TRBV29-1
clone_size: .
j_call: TRBJ2-7

cdr3_nt: TGTGCCTGGACTATCAAGGATCTGTTCTTC
cdr3_aa: CAWTIKDLFF
d_call: .
v_call: TRBV30
clone_size: .
j_call: TRBJ2-1

cdr3_nt: TGTGCCAGCAGTGAATTTGGCCGGGTTGGGGCCAACGTCCTGACTTTC
cdr3_aa: CASSEFGRVGANVLTF
d_call: .
v_call: TRBV25-1
clone_size: .
j_call: TRBJ2-6

cdr3_nt: TGCAGCGGAGATATTTTACAGGGGGATGCGGAGACCCAGTACTTC
cdr3_aa: CSGDILQGDAETQYF
d_call: TRBD1
v_call: TRBV29-1
clone_size: few
j_call: TRBJ2-5

cdr3_nt: TGTGCCAGCAGCTTGAGAGAGACCCAGTACTTC
cdr3_aa: CASSLRETQYF
d_call: .
v_call: TRBV5-4
clone_size: .
j_call: TRBJ2-5

cdr3_nt: TGTGCCACTGGACTAGCGGGAGGGGATGAGCAGTTCTTC
cdr3_aa: CATGLAGGDEQFF
d_call: TRBD2
v_call: TRBV28
clone_size: .
j_call: TRBJ2-1

cdr3_nt: TGTGCCAGCACCCATCTGACTAGCGGGGGGATAACAGATACGCAGTATTTT
cdr3_aa: CASTHLTSGGITDTQYF
d_call: TRBD2
v_call: TRBV27
clone_size: few
j_call: TRBJ2-3

cdr3_nt: TGTGCCAGCAGTGAAGGTTTGGGACATTCCTATGGCTACACCTTC
cdr3_aa: CASSEGLGHSYGYTF
d_call: .
v_call: TRBV6-1
clone_size: many
j_call: TRBJ1-2

cdr3_nt: TGCAGCGTTGAAGCAGATACCTACGAGCAGTACTTC
cdr3_aa: CSVEADTYEQYF
d_call: .
v_call: TRBV29-1
clone_size: few
j_call: TRBJ2-7

cdr3_nt: TGTGCCACCTCGCCCTCCGGAGATACGCAGTATTTT
cdr3_aa: CATSPSGDTQYF
d_call: .
v_call: TRBV6-1
clone_size: .
j_call: TRBJ2-3

cdr3_nt: TGTGCCAGCAGCCCCACCTCAGGGAGCGGGCACACAGATACGCAGTATTTT
cdr3_aa: CASSPTSGSGHTDTQYF
d_call: .
v_call: TRBV7-9
clone_size: few
j_call: TRBJ2-3

cdr3_nt: TGCAGCGCCGAAGGGGGGCAGTCCACTGAAGCTTTCTTT
cdr3_aa: CSAEGGQSTEAFF
d_call: .
v_call: TRBV29-1
clone_size: .
j_call: TRBJ1-1

cdr3_nt: TGTGCCTGGAGTGTTGGTGTGGCTAGCACAGATACGCAGTATTTT
cdr3_aa: CAWSVGVASTDTQYF
d_call: .
v_call: TRBV30
clone_size: .
j_call: TRBJ2-3

cdr3_nt: TGTGCCAGCAGTGAAGCTAGCGGGGAAGGAACAGATACGCAGTATTTT
cdr3_aa: CASSEASGEGTDTQYF
d_call: TRBD2
v_call: TRBV6-1
clone_size: .
j_call: TRBJ2-3

cdr3_nt: TGTGCCAGCAGTCCCCGGGGTAGCGGACCCACAGATACGCAGTATTTT
cdr3_aa: CASSPRGSGPTDTQYF
d_call: .
v_call: TRBV27
clone_size: few
j_call: TRBJ2-3

cdr3_nt: TGTGCCAGCAGTGTCGACGTTTTGGGGGCCAACCTCGACGAGCAGTACTTC
cdr3_aa: CASSVDVLGANLDEQYF
d_call: .
v_call: TRBV2
clone_size: .
j_call: TRBJ2-7

cdr3_nt: TGCAGCGTTGAAGGGGATAGCGGGAGCGACAATGAGCAGTTCTTC
cdr3_aa: CSVEGDSGSDNEQFF
d_call: TRBD2
v_call: TRBV29-1
clone_size: .
j_call: TRBJ2-1

cdr3_nt: TGCAGCGTTGCAGCCAGGTTTGGTGAGACCCAGTACTTC
cdr3_aa: CSVAARFGETQYF
d_call: .
v_call: TRBV29-1
clone_size: few
j_call: TRBJ2-5

cdr3_nt: TGTGCCAGCAGTGAATTAGGGGCCGAGCAGTACTTC
cdr3_aa: CASSELGAEQYF
d_call: .
v_call: TRBV25-1
clone_size: .
j_call: TRBJ2-7

cdr3_nt: TGCAGCGTTGAGCACAGTTTTAATGAGCAGTTCTTC
cdr3_aa: CSVEHSFNEQFF
d_call: .
v_call: TRBV29-1
clone_size: .
j_call: TRBJ2-1

cdr3_nt: TGTGCCAGCAGCGTAATTAGCAACTATGGCTACACCTTC
cdr3_aa: CASSVISNYGYTF
d_call: .
v_call: TRBV9
clone_size: once
j_call: TRBJ1-2

cdr3_nt: TGTGCCAGCAGTTTAATGGGACAGAGCAATCAGCCCCAGCATTTT
cdr3_aa: CASSLMGQSNQPQHF
d_call: TRBD1
v_call: TRBV27
clone_size: few
j_call: TRBJ1-5

cdr3_nt: TGTGCCTGTAGAACCGGGGAGCTGTTTTTT
cdr3_aa: CACRTGELFF
d_call: .
v_call: TRBV30
clone_size: .
j_call: TRBJ2-2

cdr3_nt: TGTGCCTGGAGTTACGTGGGGCAGTTCTTC
cdr3_aa: CAWSYVGQFF
d_call: .
v_call: TRBV30
clone_size: few
j_call: TRBJ2-1

cdr3_nt: TGCGCCAGCAGCCTCGGACCATCGGGGGAGCAGTACTTC
cdr3_aa: CASSLGPSGEQYF
d_call: .
v_call: TRBV5-1
clone_size: .
j_call: TRBJ2-7

cdr3_nt: TGTGCCAGCAGCATCGATAACACTGAAGCTTTCTTT
cdr3_aa: CASSIDNTEAFF
d_call: .
v_call: TRBV9
clone_size: .
j_call: TRBJ1-1

cdr3_nt: TGTGCCAGCAGCGGGGTTATCGGGCAGTACTTC
cdr3_aa: CASSGVIGQYF
d_call: .
v_call: TRBV11-2
clone_size: .
j_call: TRBJ2-7

cdr3_nt: TGTGCCAGCGGCCGGGCAGGGTCGCAGTACGAGCAGTACTTC
cdr3_aa: CASGRAGSQYEQYF
d_call: .
v_call: TRBV5-8
clone_size: few
j_call: TRBJ2-7

cdr3_nt: TGTGCCGCCGGAGGACGGCACACTGAAGCTTTCTTT
cdr3_aa: CAAGGRHTEAFF
d_call: .
v_call: TRBV19
clone_size: .
j_call: TRBJ1-1

cdr3_nt: TGCAGCGTCAGACTAGCGGCTGGTGGGGCCAACGTCCTGACTTTC
cdr3_aa: CSVRLAAGGANVLTF
d_call: TRBD2
v_call: TRBV29-1
clone_size: few
j_call: TRBJ2-6